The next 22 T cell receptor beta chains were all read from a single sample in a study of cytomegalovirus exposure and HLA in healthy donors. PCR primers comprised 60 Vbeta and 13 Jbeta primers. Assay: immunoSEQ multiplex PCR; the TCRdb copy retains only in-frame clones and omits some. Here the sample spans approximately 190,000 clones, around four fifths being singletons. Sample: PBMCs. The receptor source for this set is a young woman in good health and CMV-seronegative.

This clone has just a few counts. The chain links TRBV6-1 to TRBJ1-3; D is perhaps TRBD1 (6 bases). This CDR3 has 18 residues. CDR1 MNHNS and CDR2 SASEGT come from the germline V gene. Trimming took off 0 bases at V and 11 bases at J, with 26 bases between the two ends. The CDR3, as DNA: TGTGCCAGCAGTGAAGCGCTGGTAGGTGGACAGAGGCTTGTGGCCATATATTTT. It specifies CASSEALVGGQRLVAIYF.

This CDR3 reads CASSEPGLSSYNEQFF. The CDR3, as DNA: TGTGCCAGCAGCGAACCGGGACTCAGCTCCTACAATGAGCAGTTCTTC. V is TRBV11-2 and J is TRBJ2-1; tentative D call: TRBD2 (6 bases). Trimming pared 5 bases from V and 0 bases from J, leaving 14 bases between. This CDR3 spans 16 amino acids. From germline, CDR1 is SGHAT and CDR2 FQNNGV. The full variable domain, rest sourced from reference TRBV11-2 and TRBJ2-1, is EAGVAQSPRYKIIEKRQSVAFWCNPISGHATLYWYQQILGQGPKLLIQFQNNGVVDDSQLPKDRFSAERLKGVDSTLKIQPAKLEDSAVYLCASSEPGLSSYNEQFFGPGTRLTVL.

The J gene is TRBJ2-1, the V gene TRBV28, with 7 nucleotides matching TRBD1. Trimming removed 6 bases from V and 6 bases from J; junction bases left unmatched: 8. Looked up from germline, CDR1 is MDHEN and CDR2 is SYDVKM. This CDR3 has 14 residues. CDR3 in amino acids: CASSQITGVNEQFF. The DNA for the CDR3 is TGTGCCAGCAGCCAGATTACAGGGGTCAATGAGCAGTTCTTC.

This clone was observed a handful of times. This chain's CDR3 is CASSLVGGTSTDTQYF. The CDR3 bases are TGTGCCAGCAGCTTAGTTGGGGGCACCAGCACAGATACGCAGTATTTT. The rearrangement uses TRBV7-6 and TRBJ2-3, with a weak D call TRBD1 (6 bases). V lost 1 base, J lost 0 bases, and 11 bases lay in between. The CDR3 runs 16 residues. In germline, CDR1 is SGHVS, CDR2 FNYEAQ.

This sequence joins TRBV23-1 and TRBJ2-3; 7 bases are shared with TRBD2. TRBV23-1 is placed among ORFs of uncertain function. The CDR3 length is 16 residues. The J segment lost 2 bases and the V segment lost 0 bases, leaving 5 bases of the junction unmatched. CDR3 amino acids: CASSQSSGANTDTQYF. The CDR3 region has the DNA TGCGCCAGCAGTCAATCCAGCGGGGCAAACACAGATACGCAGTATTTT.

CDR3 DNA sequence: TGTGCCAGCAGCTTTAATAGCGCCTACGAGCAGTACTTC. Translated: CASSFNSAYEQYF. The chain is built from TRBV11-2 and TRBJ2-7, with a weak D call TRBD2 (5 bases). The CDR3 is 13 amino acids. Germline-derived CDR1 and CDR2 are SGHAT and FQNNGV. V was cut by 3 bases and J by 2 bases, with 8 bases left in between. The variable domain in full, completed from reference TRBV11-2 and TRBJ2-7, reads EAGVAQSPRYKIIEKRQSVAFWCNPISGHATLYWYQQILGQGPKLLIQFQNNGVVDDSQLPKDRFSAERLKGVDSTLKIQPAKLEDSAVYLCASSFNSAYEQYFGPGTRLTVT.

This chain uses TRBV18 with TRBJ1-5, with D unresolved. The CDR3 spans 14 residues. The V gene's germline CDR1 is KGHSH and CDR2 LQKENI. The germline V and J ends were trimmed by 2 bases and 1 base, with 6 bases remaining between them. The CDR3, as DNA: TGTGCCAGCTCACCATCCCAGAGCAATCAGCCCCAGCATTTT. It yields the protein CASSPSQSNQPQHF.

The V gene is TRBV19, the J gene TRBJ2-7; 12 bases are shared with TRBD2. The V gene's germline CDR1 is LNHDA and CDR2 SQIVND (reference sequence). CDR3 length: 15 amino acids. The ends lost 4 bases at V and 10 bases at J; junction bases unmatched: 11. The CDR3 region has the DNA TGTGCCAGTAGTAACCGACTAGCGGGAGAGGGGAACCAGTACTTC. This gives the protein CASSNRLAGEGNQYF.

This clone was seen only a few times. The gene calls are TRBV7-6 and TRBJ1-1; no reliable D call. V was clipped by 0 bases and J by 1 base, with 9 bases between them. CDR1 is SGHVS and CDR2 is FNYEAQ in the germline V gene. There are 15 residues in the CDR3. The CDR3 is CASSLAEPSNTEAFF. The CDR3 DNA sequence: TGTGCCAGCAGCTTAGCTGAGCCCTCGAACACTGAAGCTTTCTTT.

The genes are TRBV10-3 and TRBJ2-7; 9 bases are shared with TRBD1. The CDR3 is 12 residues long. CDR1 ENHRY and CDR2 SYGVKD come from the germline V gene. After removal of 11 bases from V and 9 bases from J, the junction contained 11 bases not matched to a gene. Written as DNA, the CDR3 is TGTGCCGTAGGACAGGGGATCAGTCGGCAGTACTTC. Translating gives CAVGQGISRQYF.

CDR3 in amino acids: CASSSTSSGNTIYF. In DNA form, the CDR3 reads TGTGCCAGCAGTAGTACTAGCTCTGGAAACACCATATATTTT. The rearrangement links TRBV6-6 to TRBJ1-3; D gene unclear. Trimming removed 5 bases at V and 0 bases at J, with 8 bases between. This CDR3 has 14 residues. CDR1 is MNHNY, CDR2 SVGAGI, per germline (reference sequence).

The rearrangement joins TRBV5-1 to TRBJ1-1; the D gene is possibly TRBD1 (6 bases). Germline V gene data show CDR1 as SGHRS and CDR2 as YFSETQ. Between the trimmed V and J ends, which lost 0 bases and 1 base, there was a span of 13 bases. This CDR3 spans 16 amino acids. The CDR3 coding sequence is TGCGCCAGCAGCTTGGTGAAGGACAGTGCGAACACTGAAGCTTTCTTT. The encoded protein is CASSLVKDSANTEAFF.

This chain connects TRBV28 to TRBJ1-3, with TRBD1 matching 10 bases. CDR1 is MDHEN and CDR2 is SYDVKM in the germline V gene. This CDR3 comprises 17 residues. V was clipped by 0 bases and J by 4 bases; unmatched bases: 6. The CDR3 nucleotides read TGTGCCAGCAGTTTATGGAGGACAGGGGGGGTCGGAAACACCATATATTTT. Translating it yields CASSLWRTGGVGNTIYF.

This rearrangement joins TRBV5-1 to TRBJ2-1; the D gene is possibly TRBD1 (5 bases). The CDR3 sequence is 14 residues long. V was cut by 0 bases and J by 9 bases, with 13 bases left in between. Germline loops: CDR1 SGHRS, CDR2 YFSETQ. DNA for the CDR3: TGCGCCAGCAGCTTGGATTTAAGGGGAATTGAGCAGTTCTTC. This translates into CASSLDLRGIEQFF.

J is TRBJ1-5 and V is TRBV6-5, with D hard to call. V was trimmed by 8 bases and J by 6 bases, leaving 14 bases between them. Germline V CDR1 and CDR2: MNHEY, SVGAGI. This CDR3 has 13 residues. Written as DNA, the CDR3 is TGTGCCAGCTGTCCGCAGGTGGGTCAGCCCCAGCATTTT. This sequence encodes CASCPQVGQPQHF.

The CDR3 DNA reads as TGCAGCGCAACCGGAGGGTCCCACGAGCAGTACTTC. This codes for CSATGGSHEQYF. The chain has TRBV29-1 and TRBJ2-7, with D maybe TRBD2 (6 bases). This CDR3 has 12 amino acids. Germline loops: CDR1 SQVTM, CDR2 ANQGSEA. V lost 7 bases and J 5 bases, leaving 15 bases between the germline ends.

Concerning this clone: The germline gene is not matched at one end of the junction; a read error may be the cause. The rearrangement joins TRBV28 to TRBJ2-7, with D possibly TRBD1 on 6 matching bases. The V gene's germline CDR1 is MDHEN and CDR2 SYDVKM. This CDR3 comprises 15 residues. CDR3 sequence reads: CASSPRGTGSFEQYF. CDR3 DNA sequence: TGTGCCAGCAGTCCAAGGGGGACGGGATCCTTCGAGCAGTACTTC.

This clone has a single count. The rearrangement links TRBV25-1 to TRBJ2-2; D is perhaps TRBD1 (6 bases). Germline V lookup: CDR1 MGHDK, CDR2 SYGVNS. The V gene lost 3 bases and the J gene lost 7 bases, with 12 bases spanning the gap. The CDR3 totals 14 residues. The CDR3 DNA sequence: TGTGCCAGCAGTGAGCGGCTACAGGGCGGGGAGCTGTTTTTT. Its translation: CASSERLQGGELFF.

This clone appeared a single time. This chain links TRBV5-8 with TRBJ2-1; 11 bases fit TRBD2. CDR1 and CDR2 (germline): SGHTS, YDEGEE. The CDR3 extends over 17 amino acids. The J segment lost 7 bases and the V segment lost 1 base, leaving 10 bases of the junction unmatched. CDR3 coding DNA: TGTGCCAGCAGCTTGTTCGGGCTAGCGGGAGGACAGAATGAGCAGTTCTTC. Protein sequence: CASSLFGLAGGQNEQFF.

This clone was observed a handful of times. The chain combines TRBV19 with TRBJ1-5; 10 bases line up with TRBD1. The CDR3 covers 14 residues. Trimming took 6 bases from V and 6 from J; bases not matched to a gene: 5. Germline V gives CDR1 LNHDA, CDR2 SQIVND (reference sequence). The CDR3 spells CASSDRGPFQPQHF. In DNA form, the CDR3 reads TGTGCCAGTAGCGACAGGGGGCCGTTTCAGCCCCAGCATTTT.

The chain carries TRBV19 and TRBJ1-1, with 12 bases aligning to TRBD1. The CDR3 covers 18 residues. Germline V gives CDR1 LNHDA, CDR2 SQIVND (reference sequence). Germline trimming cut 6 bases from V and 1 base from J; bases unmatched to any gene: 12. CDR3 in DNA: TGTGCCAGTAGCCCTCTACCGGGACAGGGGGCAGGGAACACTGAAGCTTTCTTT. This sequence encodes CASSPLPGQGAGNTEAFF.

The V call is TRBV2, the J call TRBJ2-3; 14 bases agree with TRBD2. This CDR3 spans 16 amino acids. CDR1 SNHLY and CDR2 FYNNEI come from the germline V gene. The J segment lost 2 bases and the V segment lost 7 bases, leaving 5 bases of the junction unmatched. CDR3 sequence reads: CASIRGLAGVTDTQYF. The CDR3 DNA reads TGTGCCAGCATACGGGGACTAGCGGGGGTCACAGATACGCAGTATTTT.